The 18 T cell receptor beta chains below come from one sample, sequenced in a study of shared clonotypes between healthy human individuals. Sequencing was performed with immunoSEQ multiplex PCR; in TCRdb, only in-frame clones are kept and a portion is missing. The sample records approximately 340,000 clones, 73% being singletons. Material for sequencing was memory CD4+ T cells sorted from blood. The sample's subset: CD45RA-negative fraction. Every receptor here comes from a man aged 25 to 40 in good health.

This chain connects TRBV28 to TRBJ2-1, with 10 bases aligning to TRBD2. Germline-derived CDR1 and CDR2 are MDHEN and SYDVKM. Losses at the gene ends were 7 bases for V and 4 bases for J; bases not matched to a gene: 16. The CDR3 spans 18 residues. In nucleotides, the CDR3 is TGTGCCAGCACCTCCTCAGAGGGAACTAGCGGGATATACAATGAGCAGTTCTTC. Translation gives CASTSSEGTSGIYNEQFF.

The rearrangement joins TRBV25-1 to TRBJ2-6, with a tentative D call TRBD1 (6 bases). V lost 0 bases to trimming and J lost 1 base, with 7 bases between them. The germline V gene has CDR1 MGHDK and CDR2 SYGVNS. The CDR3 contains 16 residues. CDR3 residues: CASSEYTGSGANVLTF. In nucleotides, the CDR3 is TGTGCCAGCAGTGAATACACAGGGTCTGGGGCCAACGTCCTGACTTTC. Full variable domain (missing parts from reference TRBV25-1 and TRBJ2-6): EADIYQTPRYLVIGTGKKITLECSQTMGHDKMYWYQQDPGMELHLIHYSYGVNSTEKGDLSSESTVSRIRTEHFPLTLESARPSHTSQYLCASSEYTGSGANVLTFGAGSRLTVL.

The rearrangement joins TRBV11-1 to TRBJ2-5; 10 bases map to TRBD1. CDR1 is SGHAT, CDR2 FQDESV, per germline (reference sequence). Trimming took 6 bases from V and 4 from J; bases not matched to a gene: 2. This CDR3 comprises 13 residues. The CDR3 reads CASSRQGAETQYF. The CDR3 coding sequence is TGTGCCAGCAGTAGACAGGGGGCAGAGACCCAGTACTTC.

V gene TRBV7-6 combines with J gene TRBJ1-1; no reliable D call. The CDR3 consists of 13 residues. Germline lookup yields CDR1 SGHVS and CDR2 FNYEAQ. The germline V and J ends were trimmed by 3 bases and 7 bases, with 12 bases remaining between them. The CDR3 bases are TGTGCCAGCAGCTTTTATTCCGGAGATGAAGCTTTCTTT. This translates into CASSFYSGDEAFF.

The genes are TRBV29-1 and TRBJ1-1; no firm D call. The CDR3 is 13 residues long. V lost 4 bases to trimming and J lost 2 bases, with 11 bases between them. In germline, CDR1 is SQVTM, CDR2 ANQGSEA. The CDR3 spells CSVVAQRNTEAFF. The CDR3, as DNA: TGCAGCGTTGTGGCCCAGAGAAACACTGAAGCTTTCTTT.

The V gene is TRBV18, the J gene TRBJ2-1; D perhaps matches TRBD2 (6 bases). CDR1 and CDR2 from the germline V gene are KGHSH and LQKENI. Trimming removed 6 bases at V and 3 bases at J, with 15 bases between. CDR3 length equals 15 residues. The CDR3 protein is CASSARETDYNEQFF. CDR3 sequence (DNA): TGTGCCAGCTCCGCTCGGGAGACTGACTACAATGAGCAGTTCTTC.

This clone was seen only a few times. The chain employs TRBV2 and TRBJ2-7, with 7 bases lining up with TRBD1. V shed 6 bases and J 0 bases; nucleotides not matched to a gene: 5. This CDR3 is 14 amino acids long. Germline V gene sequence: CDR1 SNHLY, CDR2 FYNNEI. CDR3 nucleotide sequence: TGTGCCAGCAGCGTCGGACAGGACTCCTACGAGCAGTACTTC. Amino acid sequence: CASSVGQDSYEQYF.

The chain recombines TRBV25-1 with TRBJ1-2; D is ambiguous. In germline, CDR1 is MGHDK, CDR2 SYGVNS. Trimming took off 1 base at V and 0 bases at J, with 9 bases between the two ends. This CDR3 has 15 amino acids. The CDR3 loop reads CASSESSAANYGYTF. The CDR3, as DNA: TGTGCCAGCAGTGAATCTTCTGCAGCTAACTATGGCTACACCTTC.

CDR3: CATRRGRDSYEQYF. The CDR3 nucleotides are TGTGCCACCCGGAGAGGGCGGGACTCCTACGAGCAGTACTTC. This chain connects TRBV15 to TRBJ2-7; TRBD2 is a possible D gene (6 bases). Trimming shortened V by 8 bases and J by 0 bases, and 14 bases separated the two germline ends. Per germline, CDR1 LNHNV and CDR2 YYDKDF (reference sequence). This CDR3 is 14 amino acids long.

This clone was seen just once. The chain is built from TRBV4-3 and TRBJ2-7; D is uncertain. CDR1 LGHNA and CDR2 YSLEER come from the germline V gene. V shed 0 bases and J shed 0 bases, with 6 bases lying between them. The CDR3 length is 14 residues. As DNA, the CDR3 is TGCGCCAGCAGCCAAGACGCGTTCTCCTACGAGCAGTACTTC. Residues: CASSQDAFSYEQYF.

The chain recombines TRBV27 with TRBJ1-6; D unresolved. Germline CDR1 reads MNHEY; CDR2 reads SMNVEV (reference sequence). V lost 4 bases to trimming and J lost 9 bases, with 16 bases between them. This CDR3 spans 15 amino acids. CDR3 sequence reads: CASSSDPNGGSPLHF. CDR3 nucleotide sequence: TGTGCCAGCAGTTCGGACCCAAACGGCGGTTCACCCCTCCACTTT.

On this clone: A much bigger clone sits one base away, suggesting this may be a read error. The rearrangement joins TRBV11-2 to TRBJ2-7; unclear D gene. The CDR3 covers 13 residues. Germline CDR1 SGHAT, CDR2 FQNNGV. Trimming shortened V by 0 bases and J by 4 bases, and 7 bases separated the two germline ends. The CDR3 DNA follows: TGTGCCAGCAGCTTAGAGGCAGAATACGAGCAGTACTTC. Its protein product is CASSLEAEYEQYF.

The V gene is TRBV5-1, the J gene TRBJ2-1, with unresolved D. V was cut by 5 bases and J by 7 bases, with 10 bases left in between. CDR1 is SGHRS and CDR2 is YFSETQ in the germline V gene. This CDR3 contains 12 residues. For the CDR3, the DNA is TGCGCCAGCAGTGGGCTAGGAAATGAGCAGTTCTTC. This sequence encodes CASSGLGNEQFF. Drawing the rest from reference TRBV5-1 and TRBJ2-1, the complete variable domain is KAGVTQTPRYLIKTRGQQVTLSCSPISGHRSVSWYQQTPGQGLQFLFEYFSETQRNKGNFPGRFSGRQFSNSRSEMNVSTLELGDSALYLCASSGLGNEQFFGPGTRLTVL.

The rearrangement uses TRBV18 and TRBJ2-1; 13 nucleotides align to TRBD2. Germline V gene data show CDR1 as KGHSH and CDR2 as LQKENI. This CDR3 contains 20 residues. Unmatched junction bases numbered 9, after V lost 1 base and J lost 0 bases. CDR3 in DNA: TGTGCCAGCTCACCACGAGGACTAGCGGGGGAACCGAGCTCCTACAATGAGCAGTTCTTC. This codes for CASSPRGLAGEPSSYNEQFF.

Only a few counts were recorded for this clone. The V and J genes are TRBV28 and TRBJ2-3; 7 bases agree with TRBD1. Germline assignment: CDR1 MDHEN and CDR2 SYDVKM. J lost 2 bases, V lost 5 bases, and 7 bases had no gene match. CDR3 size: 15 residues. The CDR3 DNA reads TGTGCCAGCAGTCTCGGGGACAGCCCCACAGATACGCAGTATTTT. It translates to CASSLGDSPTDTQYF. Full variable domain (rest looked up from reference TRBV28 and TRBJ2-3): DVKVTQSSRYLVKRTGEKVFLECVQDMDHENMFWYRQDPGLGLRLIYFSYDVKMKEKGDIPEGYSVSREKKERFSLILESASTNQTSMYLCASSLGDSPTDTQYFGPGTRLTVL.

The chain employs TRBV28 and TRBJ1-5; 11 bases align to TRBD1. Germline V CDR1 and CDR2: MDHEN, SYDVKM. V was clipped by 5 bases and J by 7 bases; unmatched bases: 7. The CDR3 extends over 15 amino acids. CDR3 residues: CASSLGQGARQPQHF. As DNA, the CDR3 is TGTGCCAGCAGTCTAGGACAGGGGGCACGGCAGCCCCAGCATTTT.

This sequence joins TRBV9 and TRBJ2-3, with D unclear. Trimming removed 0 bases at V and 6 bases at J, with 17 bases between. Germline CDR1 is SGDLS and CDR2 is YYNGEE. This CDR3 contains 16 residues. CDR3 loop: CASSVAGGVNGDTQYF. In DNA form, the CDR3 reads TGTGCCAGCAGCGTAGCTGGCGGCGTAAACGGGGATACGCAGTATTTT.

This rearrangement joins TRBV7-3 to TRBJ2-1; D may be TRBD2 (6 bases). Germline V gene sequence: CDR1 SGHTA, CDR2 FQGTGA. The CDR3 extends over 15 amino acids. V was clipped by 1 base and J by 4 bases, with 11 bases between them. CDR3 sequence (DNA): TGTGCCAGCAGCTTAATGGCGGGAATATACAATGAGCAGTTCTTC. Its translation: CASSLMAGIYNEQFF.